A single sample is the source of the 22 T cell receptor beta chains below, sequenced in a study of blood T cells in healthy people across ages. PCR was performed a second time for about 7 to 12 cycles using a sample-barcoded 5' primer and a J-beta primer mix. TCRdb re-called the 5' RACE reads with MiXCR, one entry per CDR3 protein. The profile shows 1.5 million or so distinct CDR3 sequences, 42% of them singletons. Sequenced: blood. The source is a young woman in good health.

The chain recombines TRBV7-9 with TRBJ1-5, with 7 bases identical to TRBD1. Germline CDR1 and CDR2: SEHNR and FQNEAQ (reference sequence). This CDR3 has 15 amino acids. Losses at the gene ends were 5 bases for V and 3 bases for J; bases not matched to a gene: 7. The CDR3 sequence is CASSPTGQANQPQHF. DNA of the CDR3: TGTGCCAGCAGCCCAACCGGACAGGCCAATCAGCCCCAGCATTTT.

The rearrangement uses TRBV7-2 and TRBJ2-2; 9 nucleotides agree with TRBD2. V lost 3 bases and J lost 5; bases outside the gene matches: 7. This CDR3 comprises 16 residues. CDR1 is SGHTA, CDR2 FQGNSA, per germline. Here the CDR3 DNA reads TGTGCCAGCAGCTTCACCGGGACTAGCAGTACCGGGGAGCTGTTTTTT. Its protein is CASSFTGTSSTGELFF.

This clonotype was picked up a small number of times. The chain couples TRBV4-2 to TRBJ2-7, with D unclear. Germline V gives CDR1 LGHNA, CDR2 YNFKEQ. This CDR3 is built from 15 residues. The V and J ends lost 1 base and 6 bases respectively, with 16 bases between them. In nucleotides, the CDR3 is TGTGCCAGCAGCCAAGCGAACTACCCGGCCGCCGAGCAGTACTTC. Protein: CASSQANYPAAEQYF.

Only a few counts were recorded for this clonotype. This sequence joins TRBV5-5 and TRBJ2-3; possible D gene TRBD1, 6 bases. Trimming pared 0 bases from V and 2 bases from J, leaving 10 bases between. Germline-derived CDR1 and CDR2 are SGHKS and YYEKEE (reference sequence). This CDR3 is built from 15 residues. The CDR3 DNA sequence: TGTGCCAGCAGCTTGGACAGGGTTTCCACAGATACGCAGTATTTT. This translates into CASSLDRVSTDTQYF.

This rearrangement joins TRBV6-4 to TRBJ2-1; 7 positions agree with TRBD2. CDR1 MRHNA and CDR2 SNTAGT come from the germline V gene. Unmatched junction bases numbered 7, after V lost 2 bases and J lost 6 bases. This CDR3 comprises 15 residues. This chain's CDR3 is CASSDGTNGSNEQFF. CDR3 in DNA: TGTGCCAGCAGTGACGGGACTAACGGGAGCAATGAGCAGTTCTTC.

This clonotype was counted a few times. V gene TRBV30 combines with J gene TRBJ2-3, with TRBD2 as a possible D gene (5 bases). The CDR3 has 15 residues. CDR1 is GTSNPN and CDR2 is SVGIG in the germline V gene (reference sequence). V was cut by 1 base and J by 0 bases, with 11 bases left in between. CDR3 protein: CAWSEDRGSTDTQYF. The CDR3 DNA sequence: TGTGCCTGGAGTGAGGATCGGGGTAGCACAGATACGCAGTATTTT.

The chain recombines TRBV28 with TRBJ1-4; 10 bases line up with TRBD1. This CDR3 comprises 16 residues. J gave up 11 bases and V 2 bases, and 11 bases lay outside the gene matches. Germline CDR1 reads MDHEN; CDR2 reads SYDVKM. In DNA form, the CDR3 reads TGTGCCAGCAGTTTACTGCCCGGGACAGGGGAGGGGAAACTGTTTTTT. This encodes CASSLLPGTGEGKLFF. Together with reference TRBV28 and TRBJ1-4, the CDR3 gives the full variable domain: DVKVTQSSRYLVKRTGEKVFLECVQDMDHENMFWYRQDPGLGLRLIYFSYDVKMKEKGDIPEGYSVSREKKERFSLILESASTNQTSMYLCASSLLPGTGEGKLFFGSGTQLSVL.

The chain recombines TRBV29-1 with TRBJ2-6, with D maybe TRBD1 (6 bases). Germline V gene sequence: CDR1 SQVTM, CDR2 ANQGSEA. The CDR3 spans 18 residues. V shed 4 bases and J shed 0 bases, with 19 bases lying between them. The CDR3 DNA is TGCAGCGTTGTACCAGGGAGACAGGATCACTCTGGGGCCAACGTCCTGACTTTC. This codes for CSVVPGRQDHSGANVLTF.

J is TRBJ2-7 and V is TRBV6-6, with 8 positions matching TRBD2. The CDR3 is made up of 15 amino acids. The germline CDR1 and CDR2 sequences are MNHNY and SVGAGI (reference sequence). V shed 4 bases and J 0 bases; nucleotides not matched to a gene: 5. The CDR3 DNA follows: TGTGCCAGCAGTTCAAAGGGGACTAGCTCCTACGAGCAGTACTTC. This encodes CASSSKGTSSYEQYF.

In this sample, this clonotype turned up a few times. The J gene is TRBJ1-2, the V gene TRBV4-3, with a tentative D call TRBD1 (6 bases). Trimming took 0 bases from V and 4 from J, leaving 15 bases between them. The CDR3 is made up of 16 amino acids. The germline CDR1 and CDR2 sequences are LGHNA and YSLEER. In DNA form, the CDR3 reads TGCGCCAGCAGCCAAGAGAGGGGGACATTTTTCTATGGCTACACCTTC. Translated: CASSQERGTFFYGYTF.

This clonotype has more than one count but fewer than ten. The chain employs TRBV7-2 and TRBJ2-7, with D possibly being TRBD1 (5 bases). The V end lost 0 bases, the J end lost 2 bases, and 14 bases lay between the germline ends. Germline V CDR1 and CDR2: SGHTA, FQGNSA. This CDR3 has 16 amino acids. The CDR3 sequence is CASSLAAGQGPYEQYF. CDR3 DNA sequence: TGTGCCAGCAGCTTAGCTGCCGGACAAGGCCCCTACGAGCAGTACTTC.

The V and J genes are TRBV28 and TRBJ2-5, with D tentatively TRBD1 or TRBD2 (5 bases each). The J call is doubtful: the DNA matches TRBJ2-7 better. The CDR3 sequence is 15 residues long. Germline V CDR1 and CDR2: MDHEN, SYDVKM. In DNA, the CDR3 is TGTGCCAGCAGGGAACGGGGACCCTTAGGCCACGAGCAGTACTTC. This gives the protein CASRERGPLGHEQYF.

This clonotype has just a few counts. The chain carries TRBV20-1 and TRBJ2-1, with 9 nucleotides matching TRBD2. V was clipped by 5 bases and J by 0 bases; unmatched bases: 5. Germline CDR1 is DFQATT and CDR2 is SNEGSKA (reference sequence). The CDR3 runs 15 residues. CDR3 sequence: CSASLSGSSYNEQFF. The CDR3 DNA sequence: TGCAGTGCTTCCCTTAGCGGGAGCTCCTACAATGAGCAGTTCTTC.

This clonotype has only a few counts. The chain combines TRBV9 with TRBJ2-3, with 9 nucleotides matching TRBD2. Germline lookup yields CDR1 SGDLS and CDR2 YYNGEE. This CDR3 region has 15 residues. V shed 0 bases and J 5 bases; nucleotides not matched to a gene: 4. The CDR3 region is CASSVVDSGGDTQYF. In DNA, the CDR3 is TGTGCCAGCAGCGTAGTGGATAGCGGGGGAGATACGCAGTATTTT.

This chain links TRBV6-6 with TRBJ2-7; D gene unclear. The germline V gene has CDR1 MNHNY and CDR2 SVGAGI (reference sequence). The CDR3 spans 14 residues. The V and J ends lost 2 bases and 5 bases respectively, with 13 bases between them. CDR3 sequence reads: CASSYAMRNHEQYF. DNA for the CDR3: TGTGCCAGCAGTTACGCGATGCGGAACCACGAGCAGTACTTC.

The V and J genes are TRBV6-2 or TRBV6-3 and TRBJ2-1, with D possibly TRBD1 on 5 matching bases. Germline V CDR1 and CDR2: MNHEY, SVGEGT. V was pared by 7 bases and J by 5 bases, with 12 bases between. The CDR3 is 13 residues long. The CDR3 nucleotides read TGTGCCAGCAAAGGACAAACCCACAATGAGCAGTTCTTC. It is translated as CASKGQTHNEQFF.

The rearrangement links TRBV12-3 or TRBV12-4 to TRBJ2-5; no definite D call. The CDR3 loop spans 15 amino acids. Trimming removed 4 bases from V and 5 bases from J, with 17 bases in between. CDR3 nucleotide sequence: TGTGCCAGCAGTTCCCTCAAAGAAGATCGGGAGACCCAGTACTTC. It translates to CASSSLKEDRETQYF.

The V gene is TRBV2, the J gene TRBJ2-1, with D unclear. Between the trimmed V and J ends, which lost 6 bases and 4 bases, there was a span of 13 bases. This CDR3 contains 14 residues. Germline CDR1 SNHLY, CDR2 FYNNEI. The CDR3 protein is CASRLYSNYNEQFF. CDR3 nucleotide sequence: TGTGCCAGCAGGTTATATAGTAATTACAATGAGCAGTTCTTC.

This clonotype was observed once. V gene TRBV3-1 combines with J gene TRBJ2-7; 8 nucleotides line up with TRBD2. Looked up from germline, CDR1 is LGHDT and CDR2 is YNNKEL (reference sequence). V gave up 4 bases and J gave up 3 bases; unmatched junction bases: 5. This CDR3 spans 14 amino acids. The CDR3 loop reads CASSPRLANYEQYF. The DNA of the CDR3 is TGTGCCAGCAGCCCCCGACTAGCGAACTACGAGCAGTACTTC.

The V and J genes are TRBV7-2 and TRBJ1-5; maybe TRBD1 (5 bases). The CDR3 has 15 amino acids. The germline V and J ends were trimmed by 5 bases and 0 bases, with 11 bases remaining between them. The V gene's germline CDR1 is SGHTA and CDR2 FQGNSA. Here the CDR3 DNA reads TGTGCCAGCAGCCGGAAAGGGGATAGCAATCAGCCCCAGCATTTT. Translation: CASSRKGDSNQPQHF.

This clonotype appeared a few times. This chain connects TRBV24-1 to TRBJ2-7, with 8 bases matching TRBD1. The trim removed 4 bases at V and 5 bases at J, leaving 3 bases unmatched. The germline CDR1 and CDR2 sequences are KGHDR and SFDVKD. CDR3 length equals 13 residues. This chain's CDR3 is CATSEQDRDEQYF. In nucleotides, the CDR3 is TGTGCCACCAGTGAACAGGACAGGGACGAGCAGTACTTC.

The J gene is TRBJ2-5, the V gene TRBV28; maybe TRBD2 (5 bases). The CDR3 has 14 residues. Per germline, CDR1 MDHEN and CDR2 SYDVKM. The ends were cut back, 7 bases at V and 1 base at J, with 13 bases in the middle. The CDR3, as DNA: TGTGCCAGCAAACCCCTAGCCTTCCAAGAGACCCAGTACTTC. Its protein product is CASKPLAFQETQYF. Full variable domain (remainder filled in from reference TRBV28 and TRBJ2-5): DVKVTQSSRYLVKRTGEKVFLECVQDMDHENMFWYRQDPGLGLRLIYFSYDVKMKEKGDIPEGYSVSREKKERFSLILESASTNQTSMYLCASKPLAFQETQYFGPGTRLLVL.